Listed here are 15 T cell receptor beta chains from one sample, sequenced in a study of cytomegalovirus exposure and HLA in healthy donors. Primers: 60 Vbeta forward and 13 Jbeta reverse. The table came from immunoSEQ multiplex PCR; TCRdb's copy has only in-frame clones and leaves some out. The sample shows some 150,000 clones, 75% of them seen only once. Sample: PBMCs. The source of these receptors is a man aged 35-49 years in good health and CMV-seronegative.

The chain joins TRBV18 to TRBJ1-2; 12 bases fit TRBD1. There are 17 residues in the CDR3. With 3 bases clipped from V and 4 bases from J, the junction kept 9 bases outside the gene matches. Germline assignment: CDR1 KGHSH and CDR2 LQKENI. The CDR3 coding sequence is TGTGCCAGCTCACCCTCCGGGACAGGGGGCATGGGCTATGGCTACACCTTC. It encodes CASSPSGTGGMGYGYTF.

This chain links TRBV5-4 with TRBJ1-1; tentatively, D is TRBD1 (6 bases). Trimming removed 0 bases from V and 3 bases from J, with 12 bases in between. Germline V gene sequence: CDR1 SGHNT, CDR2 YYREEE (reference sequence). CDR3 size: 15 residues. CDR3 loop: CASSLEGVSYTEAFF. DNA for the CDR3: TGTGCCAGCAGCTTGGAGGGGGTTAGTTACACTGAAGCTTTCTTT.

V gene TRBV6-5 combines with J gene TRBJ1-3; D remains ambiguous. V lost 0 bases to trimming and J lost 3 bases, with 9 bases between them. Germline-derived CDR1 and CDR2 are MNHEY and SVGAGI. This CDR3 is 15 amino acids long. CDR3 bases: TGTGCCAGCAGTTACTCGAGCGGACGTGGAAACACCATATATTTT. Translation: CASSYSSGRGNTIYF.

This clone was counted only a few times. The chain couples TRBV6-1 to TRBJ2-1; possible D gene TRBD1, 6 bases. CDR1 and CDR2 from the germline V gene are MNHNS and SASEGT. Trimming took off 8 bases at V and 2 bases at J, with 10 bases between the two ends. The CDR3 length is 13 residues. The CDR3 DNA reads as TGTGCCAGCTTTGAGGGGGCCTACAATGAGCAGTTCTTC. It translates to CASFEGAYNEQFF.

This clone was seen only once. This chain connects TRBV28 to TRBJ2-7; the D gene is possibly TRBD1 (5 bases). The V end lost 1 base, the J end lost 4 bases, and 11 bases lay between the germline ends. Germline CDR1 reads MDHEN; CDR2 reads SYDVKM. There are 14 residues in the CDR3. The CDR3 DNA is TGTGCCAGCAGTTTATATGGGGCGCGGTACGAGCAGTACTTC. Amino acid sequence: CASSLYGARYEQYF.

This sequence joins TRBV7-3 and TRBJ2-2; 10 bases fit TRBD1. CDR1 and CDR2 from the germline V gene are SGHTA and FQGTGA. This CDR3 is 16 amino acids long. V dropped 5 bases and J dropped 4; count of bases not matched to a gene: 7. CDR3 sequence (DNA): TGTGCCAGCAGCCCCAGGACAGGGGGGGGCACCGGGGAGCTGTTTTTT. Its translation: CASSPRTGGGTGELFF. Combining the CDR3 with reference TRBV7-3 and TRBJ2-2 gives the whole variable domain GAGVSQTPSNKVTEKGKYVELRCDPISGHTALYWYRQSLGQGPEFLIYFQGTGAADDSGLPNDRFFAVRPEGSVSTLKIQRTERGDSAVYLCASSPRTGGGTGELFFGEGSRLTVL.

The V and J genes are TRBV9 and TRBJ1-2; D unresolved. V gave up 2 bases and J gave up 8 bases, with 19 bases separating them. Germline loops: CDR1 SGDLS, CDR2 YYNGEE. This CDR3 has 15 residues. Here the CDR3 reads CASSVGLTSQRGYTF. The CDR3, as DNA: TGTGCCAGCAGCGTTGGTCTCACGAGCCAGAGGGGCTACACCTTC.

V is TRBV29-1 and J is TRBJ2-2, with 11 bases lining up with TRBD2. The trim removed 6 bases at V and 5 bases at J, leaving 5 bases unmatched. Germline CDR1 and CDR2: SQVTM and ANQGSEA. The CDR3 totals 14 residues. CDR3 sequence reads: CSVPASGGTGELFF. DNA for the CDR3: TGCAGCGTCCCGGCTAGCGGGGGGACCGGGGAGCTGTTTTTT.

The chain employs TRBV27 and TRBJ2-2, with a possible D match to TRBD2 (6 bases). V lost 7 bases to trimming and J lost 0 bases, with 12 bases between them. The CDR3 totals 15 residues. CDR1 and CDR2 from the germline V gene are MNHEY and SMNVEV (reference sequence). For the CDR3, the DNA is TGTGCCAGCACCGACGGAGGGGCGAACACCGGGGAGCTGTTTTTT. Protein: CASTDGGANTGELFF.

For the CDR3, the DNA is TGTGCCAGCAGCTTAGTTCAGGTTAACACCGGGGAGCTGTTTTTT. Its translation: CASSLVQVNTGELFF. The V gene is TRBV7-9, the J gene TRBJ2-2; D is uncertain. Germline-derived CDR1 and CDR2 are SEHNR and FQNEAQ (reference sequence). The CDR3 is made up of 15 amino acids. Between the trimmed V and J ends, which lost 1 base and 2 bases, there was a span of 8 bases.

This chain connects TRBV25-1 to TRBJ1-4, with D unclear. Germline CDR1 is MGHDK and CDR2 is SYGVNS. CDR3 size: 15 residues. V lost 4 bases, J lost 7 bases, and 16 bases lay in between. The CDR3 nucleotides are TGTGCCAGCAGTGCTGCTCCGACTCGAGGTGAAAAACTGTTTTTT. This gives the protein CASSAAPTRGEKLFF.

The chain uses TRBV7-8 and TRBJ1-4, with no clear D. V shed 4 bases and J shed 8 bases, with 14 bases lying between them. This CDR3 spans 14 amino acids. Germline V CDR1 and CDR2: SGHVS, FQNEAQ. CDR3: CASSSSIHREKLFF. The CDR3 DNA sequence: TGTGCCAGCAGCTCTTCTATCCATCGGGAAAAACTGTTTTTT.

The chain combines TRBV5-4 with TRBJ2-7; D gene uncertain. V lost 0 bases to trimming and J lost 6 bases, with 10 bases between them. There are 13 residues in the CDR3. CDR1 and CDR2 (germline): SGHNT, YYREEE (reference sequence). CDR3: CASSLELLPEQYF. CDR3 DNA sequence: TGTGCCAGCAGCTTGGAATTACTGCCCGAGCAGTACTTC. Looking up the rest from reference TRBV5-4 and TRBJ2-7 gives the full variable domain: ETGVTQSPTHLIKTRGQQVTLRCSSQSGHNTVSWYQQALGQGPQFIFQYYREEENGRGNFPPRFSGLQFPNYSSELNVNALELDDSALYLCASSLELLPEQYFGPGTRLTVT.

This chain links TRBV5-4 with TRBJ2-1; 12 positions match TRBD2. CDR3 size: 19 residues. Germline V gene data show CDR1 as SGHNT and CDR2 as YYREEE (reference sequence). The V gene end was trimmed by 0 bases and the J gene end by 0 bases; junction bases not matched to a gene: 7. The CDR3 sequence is CASSLDSSGGASSYNEQFF. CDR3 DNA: TGTGCCAGCAGCTTGGATTCTAGCGGGGGGGCATCCTCCTACAATGAGCAGTTCTTC.

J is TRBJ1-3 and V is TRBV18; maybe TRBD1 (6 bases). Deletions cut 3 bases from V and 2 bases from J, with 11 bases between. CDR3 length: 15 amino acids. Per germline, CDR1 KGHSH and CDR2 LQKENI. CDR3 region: CASSPSTGTGNTIYF. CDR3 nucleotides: TGTGCCAGCTCACCCTCTACAGGGACTGGAAACACCATATATTTT.